This T cell receptor (beta chain) was recorded in a study of molecular identifiers for immune sequencing clone quantification. The V and J ends lost 5 bases and 4 bases respectively, with 22 bases between them. Germline V gives CDR1 SGHAT, CDR2 FQNNGV. The CDR3 extends over 17 amino acids. TCRdb called the PCR reads again in MiXCR, with one record for every CDR3 protein. The table lists under 85,000 distinct CDR3 sequences, around 17% of them singletons. This clonotype has at least ten counts. Naive CD8 libraries were made from roughly 20,000 to 1,000,000 sorted cells, and they used 10%, 30% or 50% RNA.

The sequence came from a human donor in good health. Some libraries in this study had Jurkat cell RNA spiked in. The sequenced material came from naive CD8+ T cells from blood, with Jurkat cell RNA spiked in. This sample's subset: FACS-sorted CD8+CD4-CCR7+CD45RA+ naive T cells. J is TRBJ2-3 and V is TRBV11-2; maybe TRBD2 (5 bases). The CDR3: CASSPGPGSKSPDTQYF. The DNA of the CDR3 is TGTGCCAGCAGCCCAGGTCCGGGATCAAAGTCCCCAGATACGCAGTATTTT.